This T cell receptor beta chain originates from a study of OX40 agonist ivuxolimab in advanced cancers. TCRdb keeps only in-frame clones here, not all; method: immunoSEQ multiplex PCR. The table shows under 50,000 clones, with approximately 90% occurring only once. As to this clone: The target antigen is unknown.

Germline V gives CDR1 LGHNA, CDR2 YSLEER. This CDR3 has 15 residues. V lost 0 bases to trimming and J lost 0 bases, with 6 bases between them. Findings of the study overall: At 0.1 to 3.0 mg/kg and by week 6, clonal expansion occurred in CD4+ and CD8+ blood T cells.

This chain joins TRBV4-3 and TRBJ2-1; D unresolved. This specimen consisted of CD4+ or CD8+ T cells sorted from blood, obtained in a trial of the OX40 agonist ivuxolimab. The sequence was collected from an adult with an advanced solid tumor such as melanoma, head and neck, liver or kidney cancer. The chain's CDR3 is CASSQEHSSYNEQFF. CDR3 DNA: TGCGCCAGCAGCCAAGAGCATAGCTCCTACAATGAGCAGTTCTTC.